This T cell receptor beta chain originates from a study of PD-L1 blockade in urothelial cancer. At the level of the study: The authors examined blood 3 weeks (second dose) and 6 weeks after treatment start. Study results and limitations: Those with durable benefit had larger increases in tumor-associated blood clones at 3 weeks.

Assay used: immunoSEQ multiplex PCR; TCRdb lists only in-frame clones, some missing. The sample includes tens of thousands of clones, roughly 77% of them seen just once. Looked up from germline, CDR1 is SEHNR and CDR2 is FQNEAQ (reference sequence). The CDR3 loop spans 13 amino acids. V was clipped by 6 bases and J by 1 base, with 9 bases between them. As for this clone: Its antigen is currently unknown.

The source is a man between 65 and 85 years old with urothelial cancer. This specimen was PBMCs, taken around atezolizumab (anti-PD-L1) treatment. This sequence joins TRBV7-9 and TRBJ1-1, with D perhaps matching TRBD1 (6 bases). This chain's CDR3 is CASSGGPNTEAFF. For the CDR3, the DNA is TGTGCCAGCAGTGGGGGCCCGAACACTGAAGCTTTCTTT.